Presented here are 24 T cell receptor beta chains from one specimen sequenced in a study of T cell responses to AZD1222 COVID-19 vaccine. Clones were sequenced by immunoSEQ multiplex PCR, and TCRdb holds only the in-frame ones, with some missing. The sample contains some 150,000 clones, approximately 91% of which appear only once. The source material was peripheral blood, sampled on day 0 of AZD1222 vaccination. These receptors all come from an adult in good health.

The V and J genes are TRBV4-2 and TRBJ2-1, with 8 nucleotides matching TRBD2. V gave up 4 bases and J gave up 4 bases; unmatched junction bases: 9. CDR3 length: 16 amino acids. The germline gives CDR1 LGHNA, CDR2 YNFKEQ. The chain's CDR3 is CASSRRGAGVYNEQFF. In nucleotides, the CDR3 is TGTGCCAGCAGCCGGAGGGGAGCGGGGGTATACAATGAGCAGTTCTTC.

This chain uses TRBV11-2 with TRBJ2-1, with D possibly being TRBD1 or TRBD2 (5 bases each). V gave up 1 base and J gave up 12 bases, with 13 bases separating them. The CDR3 totals 13 residues. Germline CDR1 and CDR2: SGHAT and FQNNGV. The CDR3 nucleotides read TGTGCCAGCAGCTTAGGGCCTCCGGGACGGCAGTTCTTC. It translates to CASSLGPPGRQFF.

J is TRBJ2-5 and V is TRBV28; D not resolved. The CDR3 consists of 12 residues. Germline CDR1 is MDHEN and CDR2 is SYDVKM. V was shortened by 2 bases and J by 2 bases, with 3 bases between the two germline ends. CDR3 in amino acids: CASSLTQETQYF. In nucleotides, the CDR3 is TGTGCCAGCAGTTTAACGCAAGAGACCCAGTACTTC.

The chain employs TRBV18 and TRBJ1-1; 9 nucleotides line up with TRBD1. The CDR3 runs to 13 residues. Germline-derived CDR1 and CDR2 are KGHSH and LQKENI. The junction had 4 bases not matched to a gene; V was cut back by 4 bases and J by 7 bases. CDR3 amino acids: CASSLRQGDEAFF. The CDR3 DNA reads TGTGCCAGCTCACTGCGACAGGGGGATGAAGCTTTCTTT.

The chain has TRBV7-9 and TRBJ1-2; D remains ambiguous. Trimming removed 1 base from V and 5 bases from J, with 8 bases in between. Germline CDR1 reads SEHNR; CDR2 reads FQNEAQ (reference sequence). The CDR3 runs 13 residues. The CDR3 is CASSLEPRYGYTF. CDR3 bases: TGTGCCAGCAGCTTAGAGCCCCGGTATGGCTACACCTTC.

The chain links TRBV19 to TRBJ2-2; a weak D match, TRBD1 (6 bases). This CDR3 region has 14 residues. V was cut by 6 bases and J by 1 base, with 9 bases left in between. CDR1 is LNHDA and CDR2 is SQIVND in the germline V gene (reference sequence). This CDR3 reads CASRGQRNTGELFF. The CDR3 DNA reads as TGTGCCAGTAGGGGACAAAGGAACACCGGGGAGCTGTTTTTT.

V is TRBV11-2 and J is TRBJ2-3; tentatively, D is TRBD1 (6 bases). V lost 5 bases and J 7 bases, leaving 28 bases between the germline ends. From germline, CDR1 is SGHAT and CDR2 FQNNGV. The CDR3 is 18 residues long. The CDR3 spells CASSPHWVWGPSWNTQYF. Here the CDR3 DNA reads TGTGCCAGCAGCCCTCACTGGGTCTGGGGGCCCTCATGGAATACGCAGTATTTT.

This chain links TRBV4-2 with TRBJ2-3, with TRBD2 identical over 11 bases. V dropped 0 bases and J dropped 1; count of bases not matched to a gene: 6. The length of the CDR3 is 18 residues. Germline CDR1 is LGHNA and CDR2 is YNFKEQ. The CDR3 loop is CASSQEPPTSGGTDTQYF. Here the CDR3 DNA reads TGTGCCAGCAGCCAAGAACCCCCGACTAGCGGGGGCACAGATACGCAGTATTTT.

The rearrangement uses TRBV1 and TRBJ2-3; TRBD2 is the table's D call and was not checked against the DNA. TRBV1 is marked as a pseudogene. The CDR3 contains 17 residues. The CDR3 loop is CTSSQGSSGICTDTQYF. In DNA, the CDR3 is TGCACCAGCAGCCAAGGATCTAGCGGGATTTGCACAGATACGCAGTATTTT.

CDR3 DNA sequence: TGTGCCAGTAGTATTAGTCTACGCTACGAGCAGTACTTC. Its translation: CASSISLRYEQYF. This chain connects TRBV19 to TRBJ2-7; D unresolved. V lost 3 bases, J lost 3 bases, and 9 bases lay in between. The CDR3 sequence is 13 residues long. Germline loops: CDR1 LNHDA, CDR2 SQIVND (reference sequence).

This clone was recorded a few times. The rearrangement joins TRBV28 to TRBJ1-4; 9 bases fit TRBD1. The CDR3 is 17 amino acids. V lost 5 bases, J lost 3 bases, and 10 bases stayed unmatched. Germline CDR1 reads MDHEN; CDR2 reads SYDVKM. Here the CDR3 reads CASSPRGQGRSNEKLFF. Here the CDR3 DNA reads TGTGCCAGCAGTCCTAGGGGACAGGGCCGATCTAATGAAAAACTGTTTTTT.

This clone was found once. The chain combines TRBV19 with TRBJ1-4; no reliable D call. Germline CDR1 reads LNHDA; CDR2 reads SQIVND (reference sequence). The CDR3 is made up of 14 amino acids. Between the trimmed V and J ends, which lost 8 bases and 0 bases, there was a span of 10 bases. The CDR3 region has the DNA TGTGCCAGTCGAATTACCGCAACTAATGAAAAACTGTTTTTT. Its translation: CASRITATNEKLFF. The whole variable domain, filled in from reference TRBV19 and TRBJ1-4, reads DGGITQSPKYLFRKEGQNVTLSCEQNLNHDAMYWYRQDPGQGLRLIYYSQIVNDFQKGDIAEGYSVSREKKESFPLTVTSAQKNPTAFYLCASRITATNEKLFFGSGTQLSVL.

This clone was found a few times. The chain recombines TRBV19 with TRBJ2-7; perhaps D is TRBD1 or TRBD2 (5 bases each). Trimming left V 5 bases short and J 2 bases short, with 16 bases between. Germline V gene sequence: CDR1 LNHDA, CDR2 SQIVND (reference sequence). CDR3 length: 15 residues. The CDR3 reads CASSPGYGATYEQYF. The CDR3 region has the DNA TGTGCCAGTAGTCCGGGGTATGGGGCTACCTACGAGCAGTACTTC. The full variable domain, its missing parts supplied by reference TRBV19 and TRBJ2-7, is DGGITQSPKYLFRKEGQNVTLSCEQNLNHDAMYWYRQDPGQGLRLIYYSQIVNDFQKGDIAEGYSVSREKKESFPLTVTSAQKNPTAFYLCASSPGYGATYEQYFGPGTRLTVT.

The genes are TRBV10-3 and TRBJ1-6; a possible D gene is TRBD1 (5 bases). V dropped 11 bases and J dropped 8 bases, with 19 bases sitting between them. The CDR3 loop spans 14 amino acids. The germline gives CDR1 ENHRY, CDR2 SYGVKD. This chain's CDR3 is CAHRRQGADSPLHF. CDR3 DNA: TGTGCCCACCGTCGCCAGGGAGCGGATTCACCCCTCCACTTT.

This chain connects TRBV29-1 to TRBJ1-4; D is ambiguous. Trimming left V 4 bases short and J 7 bases short, with 13 bases between. Germline CDR1 reads SQVTM; CDR2 reads ANQGSEA. This CDR3 has 13 residues. As DNA, the CDR3 is TGCAGCGTTGCCGGTGGGGTTACTGAAAAACTGTTTTTT. It yields the protein CSVAGGVTEKLFF.

The chain recombines TRBV5-1 with TRBJ2-1; D call uncertain. The CDR3 runs 15 residues. Germline V lookup: CDR1 SGHRS, CDR2 YFSETQ. Trimming cost V 4 bases and J 0 bases, with 11 bases left between them. CDR3 nucleotide sequence: TGCGCCAGCAGCACGACTGTAAGCTCCTACAATGAGCAGTTCTTC. Protein product: CASSTTVSSYNEQFF.

The V call is TRBV5-1, the J call TRBJ1-4; tentative D call: TRBD1 (6 bases). In germline, CDR1 is SGHRS, CDR2 YFSETQ. V lost 4 bases, J lost 0 bases, and 13 bases lay in between. This CDR3 has 16 residues. The CDR3 protein is CASSQVGTSTNEKLFF. CDR3 nucleotide sequence: TGCGCCAGCAGCCAGGTCGGGACATCAACTAATGAAAAACTGTTTTTT.

V gene TRBV28 combines with J gene TRBJ2-7; 10 bases fit TRBD2. Germline CDR1 reads MDHEN; CDR2 reads SYDVKM. The CDR3 consists of 14 residues. With V trimmed by 4 bases and J by 7 bases, 7 bases remained unmatched. The CDR3 loop is CASSSAGGPKEQYF. The CDR3 DNA follows: TGTGCCAGCAGTTCAGCGGGAGGGCCGAAAGAGCAGTACTTC.

The chain uses TRBV7-6 and TRBJ2-3; no definite D call. V gave up 1 base and J gave up 7 bases, with 3 bases separating them. Germline V gene lookup returns CDR1 SGHVS and CDR2 FNYEAQ. The CDR3 consists of 11 residues. The CDR3 loop reads CASSLENTQYF. The CDR3 nucleotides read TGTGCCAGCAGCTTAGAGAATACGCAGTATTTT.

The V call is TRBV13, the J call TRBJ1-1, with TRBD1 identical over 10 bases. The CDR3 spans 15 residues. V was pared by 0 bases and J by 8 bases, with 6 bases of the junction left unmatched. The germline V gene has CDR1 PRHDT and CDR2 FYEKMQ (reference sequence). CDR3 DNA sequence: TGTGCCAGCAGCTTAGGGGGACAGGGGAGGGAAGAAGCTTTCTTT. Translating gives CASSLGGQGREEAFF. The full variable domain, rest sourced from reference TRBV13 and TRBJ1-1, is AAGVIQSPRHLIKEKRETATLKCYPIPRHDTVYWYQQGPGQDPQFLISFYEKMQSDKGSIPDRFSAQQFSDYHSELNMSSLELGDSALYFCASSLGGQGREEAFFGQGTRLTVV.

This rearrangement joins TRBV14 to TRBJ2-7; 13 nucleotides agree with TRBD2. J was trimmed by 5 bases and V by 5 bases; bases with no gene match: 3. This CDR3 spans 14 amino acids. CDR1 is SGHDN and CDR2 is FVKESK in the germline V gene. CDR3 sequence reads: CASSYGLAGDEQYF. For the CDR3, the DNA is TGTGCCAGCAGCTACGGACTAGCGGGAGACGAGCAGTACTTC.

The chain links TRBV12-5 to TRBJ2-7; D is perhaps TRBD2 (5 bases). V gave up 0 bases and J gave up 4 bases, with 7 bases separating them. CDR1 and CDR2 (germline): LGHNT, FRNRAP. There are 13 residues in the CDR3. DNA for the CDR3: TGTGCTAGTGGTTTGGTATCGGGGTACGAGCAGTACTTC. This sequence encodes CASGLVSGYEQYF.

This clone was seen once. This specimen includes other DNA sequences encoding the same CDR3. The chain uses TRBV5-1 and TRBJ1-1, with D hard to call. CDR3 length equals 13 residues. The V end lost 0 bases, the J end lost 1 base, and 4 bases lay between the germline ends. Germline CDR1 is SGHRS and CDR2 is YFSETQ. The CDR3 nucleotides are TGCGCCAGCAGCTTGGGTGGGAACACTGAAGCTTTCTTT. As protein: CASSLGGNTEAFF.

CDR3 region: CASSKNGSPYEQYF. The DNA of the CDR3 is TGTGCCAGCTCCAAAAACGGTTCCCCCTACGAGCAGTACTTC. The chain recombines TRBV9 with TRBJ2-7; D gene unclear. Trimming removed 7 bases at V and 2 bases at J, with 16 bases between. The CDR3 contains 14 residues. Looked up from germline, CDR1 is SGDLS and CDR2 is YYNGEE.